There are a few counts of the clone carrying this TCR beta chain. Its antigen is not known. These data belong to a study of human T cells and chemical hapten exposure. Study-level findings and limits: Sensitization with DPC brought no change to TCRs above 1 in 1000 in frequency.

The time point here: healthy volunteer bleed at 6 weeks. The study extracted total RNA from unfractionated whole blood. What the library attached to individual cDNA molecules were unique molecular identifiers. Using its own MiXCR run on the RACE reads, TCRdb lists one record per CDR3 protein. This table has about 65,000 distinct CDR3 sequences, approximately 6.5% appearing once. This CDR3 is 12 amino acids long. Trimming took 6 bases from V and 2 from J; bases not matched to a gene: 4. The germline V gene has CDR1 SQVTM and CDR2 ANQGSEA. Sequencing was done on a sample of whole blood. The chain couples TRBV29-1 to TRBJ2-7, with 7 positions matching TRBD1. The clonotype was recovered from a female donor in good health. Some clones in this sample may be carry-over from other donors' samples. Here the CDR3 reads CSVFGQAYEQYF. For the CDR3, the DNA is TGCAGCGTCTTCGGACAGGCCTACGAGCAGTACTTC.